The 29 T cell receptor beta chains reported below all come from one sample, sequenced in a study of cytomegalovirus exposure and HLA in healthy donors. Primers for the PCR totalled 60 Vbeta and 13 Jbeta. Measured with immunoSEQ multiplex PCR; TCRdb has only the in-frame clones, and not every one. The sample totals over 100,000 clones. The sequencing input was PBMCs. These receptors all stem from a man in his late teens or twenties in good health and CMV-seronegative.

The V gene is TRBV18, the J gene TRBJ2-1, with 8 nucleotides matching TRBD2. CDR3 size: 16 residues. In germline, CDR1 is KGHSH, CDR2 LQKENI. The V segment lost 3 bases and the J segment 6 bases; nucleotides outside the gene matches: 10. This CDR3 reads CASSPPVAGISNEQFF. The DNA of the CDR3 is TGTGCCAGCTCACCCCCTGTAGCGGGAATTTCCAATGAGCAGTTCTTC.

V and J are TRBV6-5 and TRBJ2-1, with 7 positions matching TRBD2. Germline lookup yields CDR1 MNHEY and CDR2 SVGAGI. V lost 2 bases to trimming and J lost 6 bases; unmatched junction nucleotides: 7. The CDR3 contains 15 residues. CDR3 nucleotides: TGTGCCAGCAGTTACGTGGGCGGGAGCTCCAATGAGCAGTTCTTC. Translated, it gives CASSYVGGSSNEQFF.

This chain uses TRBV6-5 with TRBJ2-7; D call uncertain. The CDR3 is made up of 14 amino acids. In germline, CDR1 is MNHEY, CDR2 SVGAGI. With 2 bases removed from V and 3 bases from J, the gap between germline ends came to 11 bases. The CDR3 DNA sequence: TGTGCCAGCAGTTACCAGGCAGAAGGCTACGAGCAGTACTTC. Translation: CASSYQAEGYEQYF.

The chain recombines TRBV20-1 with TRBJ2-7, with 7 bases matching TRBD2. There are 11 residues in the CDR3. Germline V gene lookup returns CDR1 DFQATT and CDR2 SNEGSKA (reference sequence). Losses at the gene ends were 7 bases for V and 3 bases for J; bases not matched to a gene: 3. CDR3 nucleotides: TGCAGTGTCGCGGGGGTCTACGAGCAGTACTTC. Its translation is CSVAGVYEQYF.

The chain uses TRBV5-1 and TRBJ1-4; D not certain. Germline lookup yields CDR1 SGHRS and CDR2 YFSETQ. The CDR3 sequence is 14 residues long. With 0 bases removed from V and 4 bases from J, the gap between germline ends came to 7 bases. CDR3 protein: CASSLEQLNEKLFF. The CDR3 bases are TGCGCCAGCAGCTTGGAACAGCTTAATGAAAAACTGTTTTTT.

V is TRBV13 and J is TRBJ2-2; 7 nucleotides agree with TRBD2. CDR1 is PRHDT, CDR2 FYEKMQ, per germline (reference sequence). V trimming: 2 bases; J trimming: 5 bases; junction bases outside the gene matches: 8. The CDR3 totals 16 residues. The CDR3 spells CASSLNRRGVTGELFF. The CDR3 DNA follows: TGTGCCAGCAGCTTAAATCGTCGGGGGGTAACCGGGGAGCTGTTTTTT.

The V gene is TRBV6-5, the J gene TRBJ2-3; possibly TRBD2 for D (5 bases). Trimming shortened V by 3 bases and J by 1 base, and 11 bases separated the two germline ends. Germline CDR1 MNHEY, CDR2 SVGAGI. CDR3 length: 15 amino acids. CDR3 protein: CASSYRTGGTDTQYF. CDR3 nucleotide sequence: TGTGCCAGCAGTTATCGTACCGGGGGCACAGATACGCAGTATTTT.

The chain combines TRBV16 with TRBJ1-4, with unresolved D. The ends were cut back, 3 bases at V and 8 bases at J, with 13 bases in the middle. The length of the CDR3 is 14 residues. Germline lookup yields CDR1 KGHSY and CDR2 FQNENV. The CDR3 protein is CASSHRRSGEKLFF. The DNA of the CDR3 is TGTGCCAGCAGCCATAGGAGGTCCGGGGAAAAACTGTTTTTT.

This chain joins TRBV6-6 and TRBJ1-1; 8 bases are a match to TRBD1. CDR3 length equals 13 residues. Per germline, CDR1 MNHNY and CDR2 SVGAGI (reference sequence). V shed 8 bases and J 4 bases; nucleotides not matched to a gene: 6. The CDR3 region is CASGTGSTTEAFF. The CDR3, as DNA: TGTGCCAGCGGGACAGGATCGACCACTGAAGCTTTCTTT.

This chain links TRBV6-5 with TRBJ2-1; 8 nucleotides agree with TRBD2. This CDR3 is built from 16 residues. J lost 9 bases, V lost 0 bases, and 10 bases had no gene match. Germline V gene sequence: CDR1 MNHEY, CDR2 SVGAGI. CDR3 region: CASSYSFGRANLEQFF. In DNA form, the CDR3 reads TGTGCCAGCAGTTACTCTTTCGGGAGGGCAAACCTTGAGCAGTTCTTC.

This chain joins TRBV7-9 and TRBJ2-5; possibly TRBD2 for D (7 bases). There are 12 residues in the CDR3. From germline, CDR1 is SEHNR and CDR2 FQNEAQ (reference sequence). V shed 8 bases and J shed 5 bases, with 12 bases lying between them. The CDR3 sequence: CASGGAKETQYF. Here the CDR3 DNA reads TGTGCCAGCGGGGGGGCCAAGGAGACCCAGTACTTC.

V and J are TRBV9 and TRBJ2-1; D remains unclear. Trimming left V 0 bases short and J 8 bases short, with 9 bases between. This CDR3 has 13 residues. Germline CDR1 reads SGDLS; CDR2 reads YYNGEE. The CDR3 spells CASSVAYLDEQFF. The CDR3 coding sequence is TGTGCCAGCAGCGTAGCCTATCTAGATGAGCAGTTCTTC.

The chain recombines TRBV5-4 with TRBJ2-5, with 9 bases lining up with TRBD1. The CDR3 has 18 amino acids. The V segment lost 4 bases and the J segment 3 bases; nucleotides outside the gene matches: 16. From germline, CDR1 is SGHNT and CDR2 YYREEE (reference sequence). The DNA of the CDR3 is TGTGCCAGCAGCCCTGATCCCGACAGGGGGATATTCAAAGAGACCCAGTACTTC. This translates into CASSPDPDRGIFKETQYF.

The V call is TRBV2, the J call TRBJ1-2; D gene ambiguous. V was pared by 6 bases and J by 4 bases, with 15 bases between. This CDR3 region has 14 residues. The germline V gene encodes CDR1 SNHLY and CDR2 FYNNEI. CDR3 DNA sequence: TGTGCCAGCAGGGTAGACCTGACGGGCTATGGCTACACCTTC. The encoded protein is CASRVDLTGYGYTF.

This chain connects TRBV5-1 to TRBJ1-5; no clear D. The V gene's germline CDR1 is SGHRS and CDR2 YFSETQ. With 4 bases removed from V and 9 bases from J, the gap between germline ends came to 11 bases. CDR3 length equals 12 residues. The CDR3 region has the DNA TGCGCCAGCAGCCTTGATGAGGGGCCCCAGCATTTT. This sequence encodes CASSLDEGPQHF.

The chain carries TRBV7-8 and TRBJ2-6, with D perhaps matching TRBD2 (5 bases). CDR3 length equals 18 residues. The V gene's germline CDR1 is SGHVS and CDR2 FQNEAQ. Trimming took 2 bases from V and 0 from J, leaving 14 bases between them. This chain's CDR3 is CASSLYGVASSGANVLTF. The CDR3 DNA sequence: TGTGCCAGCAGCTTATACGGGGTGGCAAGCTCTGGGGCCAACGTCCTGACTTTC.

The rearrangement uses TRBV6-5 and TRBJ2-1, with 8 bases identical to TRBD1. The germline V gene encodes CDR1 MNHEY and CDR2 SVGAGI. V gave up 2 bases and J gave up 4 bases; unmatched junction bases: 7. There are 16 residues in the CDR3. As DNA, the CDR3 is TGTGCCAGCAGTTACACGACAGGGGCCGGGTACAATGAGCAGTTCTTC. Its translation is CASSYTTGAGYNEQFF.

The V gene is TRBV23-1, the J gene TRBJ1-5; D is uncertain. TRBV23-1 is treated as an ORF (open reading frame) with a function not yet certain. The CDR3 contains 13 residues. CDR3 DNA sequence: TGCGGAGCCAGCCGAGGAAGGAGTCAGCCCCAGCATTTT. Amino acids: CGASRGRSQPQHF.

V gene TRBV7-8 combines with J gene TRBJ2-1; 14 bases map to TRBD2. Trimming cost V 3 bases and J 7 bases; bases outside gene matches: 5. This CDR3 contains 16 residues. Germline-derived CDR1 and CDR2 are SGHVS and FQNEAQ. Here the CDR3 DNA reads TGTGCCAGCAGCTTTAGTGGGACTAGCGGGAGTAATGAGCAGTTCTTC. It codes for CASSFSGTSGSNEQFF.

This chain connects TRBV5-4 to TRBJ2-6; 10 positions match TRBD1. This CDR3 has 18 amino acids. V shed 0 bases and J 0 bases; nucleotides not matched to a gene: 3. Germline values: CDR1 SGHNT, CDR2 YYREEE (reference sequence). CDR3 DNA: TGTGCCAGCAGCTTGGGCGGACAGGGGGGCTCTGGGGCCAACGTCCTGACTTTC. Protein sequence: CASSLGGQGGSGANVLTF. The whole variable domain, remainder taken from reference TRBV5-4 and TRBJ2-6, is ETGVTQSPTHLIKTRGQQVTLRCSSQSGHNTVSWYQQALGQGPQFIFQYYREEENGRGNFPPRFSGLQFPNYSSELNVNALELDDSALYLCASSLGGQGGSGANVLTFGAGSRLTVL.

V usage is TRBV9 and J usage is TRBJ2-7; D not resolved. The CDR3 spans 14 residues. CDR1 SGDLS and CDR2 YYNGEE come from the germline V gene. The ends were cut back, 4 bases at V and 6 bases at J, with 17 bases in the middle. The CDR3 nucleotides read TGTGCCAGCAGCCCGAGCGATCCTACCGCCGAGCAGTACTTC. Translating gives CASSPSDPTAEQYF.

The V gene is TRBV28, the J gene TRBJ1-1, with D uncertain. The V end lost 6 bases, the J end lost 1 base, and 9 bases lay between the germline ends. The CDR3 is 13 amino acids. Germline V gives CDR1 MDHEN, CDR2 SYDVKM. CDR3 DNA: TGTGCCAGCAGGCGCACTCAGAACACTGAAGCTTTCTTT. Translated: CASRRTQNTEAFF.

This chain links TRBV9 with TRBJ2-2, with TRBD1 matching over 10 bases. Germline CDR1 is SGDLS and CDR2 is YYNGEE. CDR3 length: 15 amino acids. The ends lost 4 bases at V and 1 base at J; junction bases unmatched: 1. This CDR3 reads CASSWDRGNTGELFF. The CDR3, as DNA: TGTGCCAGCAGCTGGGACAGGGGGAACACCGGGGAGCTGTTTTTT.

The chain has TRBV27 and TRBJ2-5, with D perhaps matching TRBD2 (6 bases). The germline CDR1 and CDR2 sequences are MNHEY and SMNVEV (reference sequence). V gave up 3 bases and J gave up 5 bases, with 22 bases separating them. The CDR3 spans 17 residues. The CDR3 sequence is CASSFSRGGNGWETQYF. The CDR3 nucleotides are TGTGCCAGCAGTTTTTCCCGCGGAGGGAACGGGTGGGAGACCCAGTACTTC.

The chain is built from TRBV30 and TRBJ2-3, with TRBD2 matching over 11 bases. This CDR3 is built from 13 residues. Trimming removed 8 bases from V and 6 bases from J; junction bases left unmatched: 7. Germline V gives CDR1 GTSNPN, CDR2 SVGIG (reference sequence). The CDR3 sequence is CAGSGGAVDTQYF. Here the CDR3 DNA reads TGTGCCGGTAGCGGGGGGGCCGTGGATACGCAGTATTTT.

The chain recombines TRBV6-5 with TRBJ2-5; 10 nucleotides agree with TRBD1. The J call may not be correct, given that the DNA end is closer to TRBJ2-7. This CDR3 contains 15 residues. The germline V gene has CDR1 MNHEY and CDR2 SVGAGI. This chain's CDR3 is CASRASGTGDYEQYF. The CDR3 nucleotides are TGTGCCAGCAGGGCCTCCGGGACAGGGGACTACGAGCAGTACTTC.

V usage is TRBV29-1 and J usage is TRBJ2-1; no clear D. Germline CDR1 is SQVTM and CDR2 is ANQGSEA. V shed 3 bases and J shed 2 bases, with 11 bases lying between them. The CDR3 loop spans 14 amino acids. The CDR3 region has the DNA TGCAGCGTTGATTATAACGGAGCCTACAATGAGCAGTTCTTC. This translates into CSVDYNGAYNEQFF.

In DNA form, the CDR3 reads TGTGCCAGCAGCCCCGTATCACGGGGATGGGGCACTGAAGCTTTCTTT. This translates into CASSPVSRGWGTEAFF. The chain has TRBV11-2 and TRBJ1-1; D is undetermined. Trimming took off 5 bases at V and 4 bases at J, with 20 bases between the two ends. Germline V CDR1 and CDR2: SGHAT, FQNNGV. The CDR3 sequence is 16 residues long.

This chain links TRBV7-3 with TRBJ2-1, with 14 bases fitting TRBD2. The V gene end was trimmed by 2 bases and the J gene end by 0 bases; junction bases not matched to a gene: 12. The CDR3 has 21 amino acids. Germline values: CDR1 SGHTA, CDR2 FQGTGA. CDR3 DNA: TGTGCCAGCAGCTTATCCCCCGGGACTAGCGGGAGCTGGAGCTCCTACAATGAGCAGTTCTTC. Protein: CASSLSPGTSGSWSSYNEQFF.